The 14 T cell receptor beta chains presented below share a single source sample, sequenced in a study of a mutant IDH1 vaccine in newly diagnosed glioma. Using immunoSEQ multiplex PCR, the repertoire was profiled, and TCRdb retains in-frame clones only, with some absent. The sample lists around 92,000 clones; around four fifths were seen once. Time point meaning: baseline, week 1 (first vaccination visit). Treatment in this sample: pre-vaccination baseline after standard-of-care therapy. Sample: PBMCs, taken from a glioma patient treated with radiotherapy, temozolomide or both. These receptor sequences come from a woman between 50 and 59 years old with glioma.

The table lists this clone with a count of one. The chain uses TRBV5-4 and TRBJ2-2, with D tentatively TRBD1 or TRBD2 (5 bases each). V lost 3 bases and J 0 bases, leaving 9 bases between the germline ends. This CDR3 region has 15 residues. CDR1 and CDR2 from the germline V gene are SGHNT and YYREEE (reference sequence). The CDR3 coding sequence is TGTGCCAGCAGCTCCGGGACGTCGAACACCGGGGAGCTGTTTTTT. Amino acid sequence: CASSSGTSNTGELFF.

The chain has TRBV6-6 and TRBJ2-1; weak D call: TRBD2 (7 bases). The germline V gene has CDR1 MNHNY and CDR2 SVGAGI (reference sequence). Trimming took 7 bases from V and 5 from J, leaving 12 bases between them. CDR3 length equals 13 residues. Written as DNA, the CDR3 is TGTGCCAGCATCGGGGGGCAGGACAATGAGCAGTTCTTC. Translating it yields CASIGGQDNEQFF.

The J gene is TRBJ2-5, the V gene TRBV6-6, with a weak D call TRBD1 (5 bases). This CDR3 spans 13 amino acids. Germline CDR1 MNHNY, CDR2 SVGAGI (reference sequence). V was clipped by 8 bases and J by 5 bases, with 15 bases between them. CDR3 coding DNA: TGTGCCAGCCGGCGAAAGGGGCCTGAGACCCAGTACTTC. This encodes CASRRKGPETQYF.

The chain combines TRBV7-2 with TRBJ1-5, with D perhaps matching TRBD1 (5 bases). This CDR3 has 14 amino acids. Per the germline V gene, CDR1 is SGHTA and CDR2 is FQGNSA. The V end was cut by 0 bases, the J end by 7 bases, with 10 bases between. CDR3 sequence reads: CASSLASTGQPQHF. The CDR3 bases are TGTGCCAGCAGCTTAGCTTCAACAGGCCAGCCCCAGCATTTT.

This sequence joins TRBV30 and TRBJ1-3; the match to TRBD1 covers 10 bases. There are 17 residues in the CDR3. The J segment lost 3 bases and the V segment lost 2 bases, leaving 10 bases of the junction unmatched. Per the germline V gene, CDR1 is GTSNPN and CDR2 is SVGIG (reference sequence). The DNA of the CDR3 is TGTGCCTGGAGTCCACGGGTGACAGGGGGCGATGGAAACACCATATATTTT. Protein product: CAWSPRVTGGDGNTIYF.

The chain employs TRBV7-9 and TRBJ1-2; D is undetermined. CDR3 size: 13 residues. Trimming took 5 bases from V and 2 from J, leaving 9 bases between them. Germline lookup yields CDR1 SEHNR and CDR2 FQNEAQ (reference sequence). As DNA, the CDR3 is TGTGCCAGCAGCCTTACAGAGAACTATGGCTACACCTTC. Amino acid sequence: CASSLTENYGYTF.

V gene TRBV29-1 combines with J gene TRBJ1-2; 7 positions agree with TRBD1. Germline assignment: CDR1 SQVTM and CDR2 ANQGSEA. V shed 3 bases and J 2 bases; nucleotides not matched to a gene: 12. The CDR3 consists of 16 residues. The DNA of the CDR3 is TGCAGCGTTGACCCTAGACAGGGTAGTACCAACTATGGCTACACCTTC. Its translation is CSVDPRQGSTNYGYTF.

The gene calls are TRBV5-4 and TRBJ1-2; tentatively, D is TRBD1 (6 bases). Germline CDR1 SGHNT, CDR2 YYREEE (reference sequence). Between the trimmed V and J ends, which lost 0 bases and 6 bases, there was a span of 9 bases. The CDR3 runs 13 residues. CDR3 loop: CASSLVAGDGYTF. CDR3 nucleotide sequence: TGTGCCAGCAGCTTGGTGGCAGGGGATGGCTACACCTTC.

The chain joins TRBV5-6 to TRBJ1-1; D not certain. Germline CDR1 is SGHDT and CDR2 is YYEEEE. V shed 0 bases and J shed 11 bases, with 14 bases lying between them. This CDR3 comprises 13 residues. Here the CDR3 reads CASSLDGEVGAFF. The CDR3 bases are TGTGCCAGCAGCTTGGATGGGGAGGTGGGGGCTTTCTTT.

Here the CDR3 reads CASSIGRGPATQHF. DNA for the CDR3: TGTGCCAGTAGTATAGGAAGGGGGCCCGCGACCCAGCATTTT. The gene calls are TRBV19 and TRBJ1-5; 7 bases line up with TRBD1. The CDR3 is 14 residues long. After removal of 1 base from V and 11 bases from J, the junction contained 8 bases not matched to a gene. Germline loops: CDR1 LNHDA, CDR2 SQIVND (reference sequence).

This chain joins TRBV6-5 and TRBJ1-1; a weak D match, TRBD1 (6 bases). V was pared by 7 bases and J by 1 base, with 13 bases between. The CDR3 runs 14 residues. CDR1 and CDR2 (germline): MNHEY, SVGAGI. CDR3 bases: TGTGCCAGCACTGTCCTAGGGGGGAACACTGAAGCTTTCTTT. It translates to CASTVLGGNTEAFF.

V usage is TRBV30 and J usage is TRBJ2-7; 7 nucleotides line up with TRBD2. The CDR3 is 15 amino acids. The germline V gene encodes CDR1 GTSNPN and CDR2 SVGIG (reference sequence). With 4 bases clipped from V and 4 bases from J, the junction kept 13 bases outside the gene matches. In nucleotides, the CDR3 is TGTGCCTGGAAAATTCGGCGCGGGACTATTTACGAGCAGTACTTC. As protein: CAWKIRRGTIYEQYF.

The rearrangement links TRBV29-1 to TRBJ1-2; D is unresolved. Germline values: CDR1 SQVTM, CDR2 ANQGSEA. Trimming pared 4 bases from V and 2 bases from J, leaving 5 bases between. The CDR3 spans 11 residues. CDR3 residues: CSVGENYGYTF. CDR3 sequence (DNA): TGCAGCGTTGGGGAAAACTATGGCTACACCTTC.

This clone was recorded once. This chain uses TRBV6-5 with TRBJ1-5; D is possibly TRBD1 (5 bases). Germline assignment: CDR1 MNHEY and CDR2 SVGAGI. The CDR3 totals 14 residues. Between the trimmed V and J ends, which lost 6 bases and 7 bases, there was a span of 16 bases. The CDR3, as DNA: TGTGCCAGCAGCTACGGGGGGGAGGCACAGCCCCAGCATTTT. Amino acid sequence: CASSYGGEAQPQHF.